Listed below are T cell receptor beta chains from one sample, sequenced in a study of ipilimumab plus nivolumab after autologous stem cell transplantation. The table came from immunoSEQ multiplex PCR; TCRdb's copy has only in-frame clones and leaves some out. The sample carries 20,000 to 25,000 clones, roughly 69% recorded once. Sequencing used PBMCs, obtained in a trial of ipilimumab plus nivolumab as post-transplant consolidation. The receptors were sampled from a male donor with diffuse large B-cell lymphoma. Both conserved end residues are part of each CDR3. Fields, in order: CDR3 length, J gene, clone size, V gene, D gene, CDR3 protein, CDR3 DNA. D genes are given only for firm matches. A row's size may be missing; if present it is once, few, many or a size class.

15 | TRBJ1-4 | few | TRBV5-1 | . | CASSNPGQGREKLFF | TGCGCCAGCAGCAACCCGGGCCAGGGGAGGGAAAAACTGTTTTTT
13 | TRBJ1-1 | medium-sized | TRBV9 | TRBD1 | CASSVSGGTEAFF | TGTGCCAGCAGCGTATCAGGGGGCACTGAAGCTTTCTTT
13 | TRBJ2-3 | . | TRBV18 | . | CASSPGGVDTQYF | TGTGCCAGCTCACCAGGCGGGGTTGATACGCAGTATTTT
13 | TRBJ1-2 | . | TRBV5-4 | TRBD1 | CASSSTGDYGYTF | TGTGCCAGCAGCTCGACAGGGGACTATGGCTACACCTTC
11 | TRBJ2-7 | . | TRBV7-9 | TRBD1 | CASRGTGAQYF | TGTGCCAGCAGAGGGACAGGGGCGCAGTACTTC
17 | TRBJ2-1 | . | TRBV11-2 | TRBD2 | CASSTIGLAGLAVEQFF | TGTGCCAGCAGTACTATCGGACTAGCGGGGCTGGCTGTTGAGCAGTTCTTC
15 | TRBJ1-1 | . | TRBV11-2 | . | CASSLYGVRNTEAFF | TGTGCCAGCAGCTTATACGGAGTAAGAAACACTGAAGCTTTCTTT
16 | TRBJ2-1 | . | TRBV11-2 | . | CASSLSPGQNYNEQFF | TGTGCCAGCAGCTTAAGTCCGGGGCAAAACTACAATGAGCAGTTCTTC
18 | TRBJ1-6 | . | TRBV30 | TRBD1 | CAWSRGLLRTGGNSPLHF | TGTGCCTGGAGCCGAGGCTTACTCCGGACAGGTGGGAATTCACCCCTCCACTTT
15 | TRBJ1-3 | . | TRBV5-1 | . | CASSPGPRPGNTIYF | TGCGCCAGCAGCCCGGGCCCAAGGCCTGGAAACACCATATATTTT
13 | TRBJ1-6 | . | TRBV5-1 | . | CASKQEPNSPLHF | TGCGCCAGCAAGCAGGAGCCTAATTCACCCCTCCACTTT
16 | TRBJ2-2 | . | TRBV9 | . | CASSSTPGRDTGELFF | TGTGCCAGCAGCTCCACTCCGGGAAGGGACACCGGGGAGCTGTTTTTT
12 | TRBJ1-2 | . | TRBV6-5 | . | CASSFSNYGYTF | TGTGCCAGCAGTTTTTCAAATTATGGCTACACCTTC
13 | TRBJ2-1 | . | TRBV6-1 | . | CASIGASLNEQFF | TGTGCCAGCATTGGAGCCAGTCTTAATGAGCAGTTCTTC
16 | TRBJ2-2 | once | TRBV7-8 | TRBD1 | CASSLFRQGLIRELFF | TGTGCCAGCAGCCTCTTCAGACAGGGGCTTATTAGGGAGCTGTTTTTT
14 | TRBJ2-3 | . | TRBV10-2 | TRBD2 | CASTPSGRIDTQYF | TGCGCCAGCACTCCCAGCGGGAGGATCGATACGCAGTATTTT
16 | TRBJ2-3 | . | TRBV29-1 | TRBD2 | CSAPGTSGGGTDTQYF | TGCAGCGCTCCCGGGACTAGCGGGGGGGGCACAGATACGCAGTATTTT
13 | TRBJ1-3 | . | TRBV30 | . | CAWIWKAGNTIYF | TGTGCCTGGATATGGAAAGCTGGAAACACCATATATTTT
14 | TRBJ1-1 | . | TRBV18 | . | CASSPDQTNTEAFF | TGTGCCAGCTCACCGGACCAGACGAACACTGAAGCTTTCTTT
13 | TRBJ1-5 | few | TRBV30 | . | CAWSVRGEQPQHF | TGTGCCTGGAGTGTACGAGGGGAACAGCCCCAGCATTTT
14 | TRBJ1-5 | few | TRBV19 | . | CASSIAAGDQPQHF | TGTGCCAGTAGTATCGCGGCAGGAGATCAGCCCCAGCATTTT
14 | TRBJ1-2 | few | TRBV6-1 | . | CASSEGGHGYGYTF | TGTGCCAGCAGTGAAGGGGGGCACGGCTATGGCTACACCTTC
15 | TRBJ1-1 | few | TRBV5-4 | TRBD1 | CASNPRTGANTEAFF | TGTGCCAGCAACCCCAGGACAGGGGCCAACACTGAAGCTTTCTTT
16 | TRBJ2-5 | . | TRBV7-9 | . | CASSPPSYTFGETQYF | TGTGCCAGCAGCCCCCCATCCTACACCTTTGGAGAGACCCAGTACTTC
14 | TRBJ1-2 | . | TRBV2 | TRBD1 | CASNLQGVNYGYTF | TGTGCCAGCAATTTACAGGGGGTGAACTATGGCTACACCTTC
14 | TRBJ1-5 | . | TRBV5-6 | . | CASTVRGGGWPQHF | TGTGCCAGCACCGTACGGGGCGGAGGATGGCCCCAGCATTTT
16 | TRBJ1-5 | . | TRBV19 | . | CASSLRPDLGLQPQHF | TGTGCCAGTAGTCTACGGCCCGATTTGGGTCTACAGCCCCAGCATTTT
17 | TRBJ2-3 | . | TRBV7-9 | TRBD1 | CASSLATGGKGTDTQYF | TGTGCCAGCAGCTTAGCGACAGGGGGTAAGGGCACAGATACGCAGTATTTT
14 | TRBJ2-7 | . | TRBV6-1 | . | CASSEIDRTYEQYF | TGTGCCAGCAGTGAAATAGACAGAACCTACGAGCAGTACTTC
14 | TRBJ2-7 | once | TRBV5-1 | . | CASSLGITSYEQYF | TGCGCCAGCAGCCTCGGGATCACCTCCTACGAGCAGTACTTC
18 | TRBJ1-6 | . | TRBV6-1 | TRBD1 | CASSERSPRTGGASPLHF | TGTGCCAGCAGTGAAAGGTCTCCGCGGACAGGGGGCGCGTCACCCCTCCACTTT
16 | TRBJ2-1 | . | TRBV28 | TRBD1 | CASSTRDSPKGNEQFF | TGTGCCAGCAGCACCCGGGACAGCCCTAAAGGGAATGAGCAGTTCTTC
13 | TRBJ1-1 | . | TRBV7-9 | TRBD1 | CASSLRQGGEAFF | TGTGCCAGCAGCTTACGACAGGGGGGAGAAGCTTTCTTT
12 | TRBJ2-3 | . | TRBV5-1 | . | CASSPSRDTQYF | TGCGCCAGCAGCCCGAGTCGAGATACGCAGTATTTT
14 | TRBJ2-3 | . | TRBV5-1 | . | CASSLGLITDTQYF | TGCGCCAGCAGCCTAGGACTAATCACAGATACGCAGTATTTT
16 | TRBJ1-1 | few | TRBV10-3 | . | CAISESQGVGFTEAFF | TGTGCCATCAGTGAGTCCCAGGGAGTCGGTTTCACTGAAGCTTTCTTT
14 | TRBJ2-1 | . | TRBV5-1 | TRBD2 | CASSGLDGYNEQFF | TGCGCCAGCAGCGGACTAGACGGATACAATGAGCAGTTCTTC
17 | TRBJ2-2 | few | TRBV14 | TRBD2 | CASSQGGGRVRTGELFF | TGTGCCAGCAGCCAAGGCGGCGGGAGAGTAAGGACCGGGGAGCTGTTTTTT
15 | TRBJ2-3 | . | TRBV7-3 | . | CASSLEGRFLDTQYF | TGTGCCAGCAGCTTAGAGGGACGGTTTCTAGATACGCAGTATTTT
11 | TRBJ1-2 | . | TRBV7-9 | . | CASSLPGVHNF | TGTGCCAGCAGCTTACCGGGGGTTCATAACTTC
17 | TRBJ1-2 | . | TRBV29-1 | . | CSVEPTPGTKVGYGYTF | TGCAGCGTTGAACCTACCCCCGGGACAAAGGTCGGCTATGGCTACACCTTC
16 | TRBJ2-6 | . | TRBV1 | . | CTSSPPPGGGANVLTF | TGCACCAGCAGCCCCCCCCCGGGGGGTGGGGCCAACGTCCTGACTTTC
17 | TRBJ1-1 | . | TRBV7-9 | TRBD1 | CASSSPQDTRQGRVAFF | TGTGCCAGCAGCTCCCCGCAGGATACTAGACAGGGGCGGGTAGCTTTCTTT
14 | TRBJ2-1 | . | TRBV2 | TRBD2 | CASSRLADYNEQFF | TGTGCCAGCAGTAGACTAGCCGACTACAATGAGCAGTTCTTC
14 | TRBJ2-2 | . | TRBV6-4 | TRBD1 | CARSRDRVTGELFF | TGTGCCAGGTCCCGGGACAGGGTCACCGGGGAGCTGTTTTTT
17 | TRBJ2-1 | . | TRBV5-1 | TRBD2 | CASSLDLWGGNYNEQFF | TGCGCCAGCAGCCTCGACCTTTGGGGGGGGAACTACAATGAGCAGTTCTTC
16 | TRBJ2-1 | . | TRBV5-4 | TRBD1 | CASSDGTGGPYNEQFF | TGTGCCAGCAGCGACGGGACAGGGGGGCCCTACAATGAGCAGTTCTTC
13 | TRBJ2-1 | . | TRBV25-1 | . | CASSEGFPGEQFF | TGTGCCAGCAGTGAAGGATTCCCCGGCGAGCAGTTCTTC
14 | TRBJ2-7 | . | TRBV12-5 | . | CASKREGSLYEQYF | TGTGCTAGCAAAAGGGAAGGTTCCCTCTACGAGCAGTACTTC
11 | TRBJ2-5 | . | TRBV29-1 | . | CSAAFQETQYF | TGCAGCGCCGCCTTCCAAGAGACCCAGTACTTC
14 | TRBJ1-2 | . | TRBV5-1 | . | CASSLTGLQSGYTF | TGCGCCAGCAGCCTGACAGGTCTCCAGAGTGGCTACACCTTC
15 | TRBJ2-7 | . | TRBV6-5 | TRBD2 | CASSYSGGGSYEQYF | TGTGCCAGCAGTTACTCCGGGGGGGGCTCCTACGAGCAGTACTTC